This T cell receptor (beta chain) was documented in a study of shared clonotypes between healthy human individuals. Clones were read by immunoSEQ multiplex PCR, and TCRdb kept only the in-frame ones, dropping some. The sample holds about 1.1 million clones; around 77% are singletons and the top ten take 0.89%. CD45RA-negative memory and CD45RA+ naive subsets were split from the CD4+ cells. The sample was memory CD4+ T cells from PBMCs. Subset denoted: CD45RA-negative fraction. The sequence derives from a young man in good health. Some clones in this sample may be carry-over from other donors' samples.

The CDR3 DNA reads as TGCGCCAGCAGCCAAGATATACAGGGGATTCAGCCCCAGCATTTT. It is translated as CASSQDIQGIQPQHF. V usage is TRBV4-1 and J usage is TRBJ1-5; 7 nucleotides agree with TRBD1. The length of the CDR3 is 15 residues. The V gene's germline CDR1 is MGHRA and CDR2 YSYEKL. J gave up 6 bases and V 0 bases, and 5 bases lay outside the gene matches.